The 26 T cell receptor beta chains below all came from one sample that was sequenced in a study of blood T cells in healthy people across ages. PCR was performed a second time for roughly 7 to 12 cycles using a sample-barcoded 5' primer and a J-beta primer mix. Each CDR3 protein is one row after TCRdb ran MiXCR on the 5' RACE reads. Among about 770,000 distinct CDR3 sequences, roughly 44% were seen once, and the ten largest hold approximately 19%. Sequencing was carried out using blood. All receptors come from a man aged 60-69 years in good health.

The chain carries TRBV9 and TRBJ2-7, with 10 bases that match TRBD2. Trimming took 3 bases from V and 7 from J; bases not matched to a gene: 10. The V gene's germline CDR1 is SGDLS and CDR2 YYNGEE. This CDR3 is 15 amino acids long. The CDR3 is CASSDSGGVDNEQYF. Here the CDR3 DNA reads TGTGCCAGCAGCGACAGCGGGGGGGTGGACAATGAGCAGTACTTC.

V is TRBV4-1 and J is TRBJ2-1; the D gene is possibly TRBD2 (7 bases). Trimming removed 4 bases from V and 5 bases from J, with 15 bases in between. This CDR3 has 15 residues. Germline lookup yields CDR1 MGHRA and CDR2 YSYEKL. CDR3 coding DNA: TGCGCCAGCAGCCGTAACGCGGGGGACAACAATGAGCAGTTCTTC. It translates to CASSRNAGDNNEQFF.

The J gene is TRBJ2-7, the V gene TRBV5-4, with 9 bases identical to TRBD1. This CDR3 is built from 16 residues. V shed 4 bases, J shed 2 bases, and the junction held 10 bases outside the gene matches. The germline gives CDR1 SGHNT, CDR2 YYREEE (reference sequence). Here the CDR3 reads CASSPGSGTGPYEQYF. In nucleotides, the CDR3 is TGTGCCAGCAGCCCCGGATCCGGGACAGGGCCCTACGAGCAGTACTTC.

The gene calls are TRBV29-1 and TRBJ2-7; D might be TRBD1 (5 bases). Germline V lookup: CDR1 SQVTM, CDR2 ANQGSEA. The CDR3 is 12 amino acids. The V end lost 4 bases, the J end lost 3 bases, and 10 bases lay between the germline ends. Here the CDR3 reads CSVVGQGYEQYF. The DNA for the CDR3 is TGCAGCGTTGTAGGGCAGGGCTACGAGCAGTACTTC.

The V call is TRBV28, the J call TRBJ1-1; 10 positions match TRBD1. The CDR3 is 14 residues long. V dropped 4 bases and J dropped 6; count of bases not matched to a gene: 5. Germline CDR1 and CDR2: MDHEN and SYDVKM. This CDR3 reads CASSSGQGDPEAFF. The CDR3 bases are TGTGCCAGCAGTTCCGGACAGGGGGACCCTGAAGCTTTCTTT.

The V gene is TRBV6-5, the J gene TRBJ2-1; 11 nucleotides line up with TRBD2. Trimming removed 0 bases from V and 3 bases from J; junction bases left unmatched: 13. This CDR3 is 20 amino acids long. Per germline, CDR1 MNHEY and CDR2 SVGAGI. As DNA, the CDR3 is TGTGCCAGCAGTTACTCGGCTAGCGGGGGGTACTCGCTTGACTACAATGAGCAGTTCTTC. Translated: CASSYSASGGYSLDYNEQFF.

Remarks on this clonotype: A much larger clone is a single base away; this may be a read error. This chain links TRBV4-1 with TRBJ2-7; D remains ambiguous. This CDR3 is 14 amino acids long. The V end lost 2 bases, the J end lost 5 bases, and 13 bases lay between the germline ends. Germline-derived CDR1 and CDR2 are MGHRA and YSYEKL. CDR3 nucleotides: TGCGCCAGCAGCCAACACAGTGATTCCGACGAGCAGTACTTC. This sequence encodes CASSQHSDSDEQYF.

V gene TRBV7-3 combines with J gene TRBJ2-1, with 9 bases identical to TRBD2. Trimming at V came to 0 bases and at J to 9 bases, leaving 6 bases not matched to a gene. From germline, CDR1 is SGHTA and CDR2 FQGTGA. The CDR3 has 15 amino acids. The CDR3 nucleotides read TGTGCCAGCAGCTTAACTAGCGGGGGAGGTATTGAGCAGTTCTTC. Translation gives CASSLTSGGGIEQFF.

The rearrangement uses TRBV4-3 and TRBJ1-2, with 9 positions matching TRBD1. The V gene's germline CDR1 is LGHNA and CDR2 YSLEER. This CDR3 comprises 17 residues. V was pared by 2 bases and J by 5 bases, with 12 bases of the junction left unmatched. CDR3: CASSQRRVGQGIYGYTF. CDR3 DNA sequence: TGCGCCAGCAGCCAAAGACGAGTAGGACAGGGGATATATGGCTACACCTTC.

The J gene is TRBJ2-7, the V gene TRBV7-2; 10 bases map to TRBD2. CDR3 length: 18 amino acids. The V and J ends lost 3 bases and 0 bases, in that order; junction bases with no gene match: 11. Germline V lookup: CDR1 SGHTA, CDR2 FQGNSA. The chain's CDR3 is CASSLRVSGGLSSYEQYF. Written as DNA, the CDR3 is TGTGCCAGCAGCTTGAGGGTTAGCGGGGGGCTAAGCTCCTACGAGCAGTACTTC.

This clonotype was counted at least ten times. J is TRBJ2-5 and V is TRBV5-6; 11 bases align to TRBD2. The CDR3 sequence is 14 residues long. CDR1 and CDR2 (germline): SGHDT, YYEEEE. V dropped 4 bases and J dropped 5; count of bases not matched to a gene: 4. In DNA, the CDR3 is TGTGCCAGCAGCATAGCGGGGGGGCAGGAGACCCAGTACTTC. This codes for CASSIAGGQETQYF.

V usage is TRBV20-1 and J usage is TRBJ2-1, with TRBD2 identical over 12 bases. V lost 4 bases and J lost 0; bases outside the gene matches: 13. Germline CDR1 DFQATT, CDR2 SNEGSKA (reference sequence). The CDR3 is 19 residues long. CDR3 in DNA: TGCAGTGCTAAACCCAATCGACTAGCGGGGGCGGTCTCCTACAATGAGCAGTTCTTC. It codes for CSAKPNRLAGAVSYNEQFF.

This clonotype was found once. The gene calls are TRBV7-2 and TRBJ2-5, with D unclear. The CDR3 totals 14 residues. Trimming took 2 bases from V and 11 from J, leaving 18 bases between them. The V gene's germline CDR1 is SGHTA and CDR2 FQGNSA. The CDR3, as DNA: TGTGCCAGCAGCTTAAGTAGTAACAACAATGAGCAGTACTTC. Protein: CASSLSSNNNEQYF.

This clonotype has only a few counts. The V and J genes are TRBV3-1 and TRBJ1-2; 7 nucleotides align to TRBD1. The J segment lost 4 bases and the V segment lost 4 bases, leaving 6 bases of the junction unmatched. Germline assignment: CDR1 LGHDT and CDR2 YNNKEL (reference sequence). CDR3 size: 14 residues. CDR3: CASSPRQGAYGYTF. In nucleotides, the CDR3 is TGTGCCAGCAGCCCGCGACAGGGTGCCTATGGCTACACCTTC.

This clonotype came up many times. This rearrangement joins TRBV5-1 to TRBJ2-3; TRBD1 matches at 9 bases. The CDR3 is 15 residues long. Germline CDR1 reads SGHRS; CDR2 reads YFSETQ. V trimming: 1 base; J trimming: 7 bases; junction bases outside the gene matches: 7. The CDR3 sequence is CASSLIYRGLNTQYF. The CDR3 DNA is TGCGCCAGCAGCTTGATCTACAGGGGGCTTAATACGCAGTATTTT. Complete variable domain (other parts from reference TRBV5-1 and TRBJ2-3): KAGVTQTPRYLIKTRGQQVTLSCSPISGHRSVSWYQQTPGQGLQFLFEYFSETQRNKGNFPGRFSGRQFSNSRSEMNVSTLELGDSALYLCASSLIYRGLNTQYFGPGTRLTVL.

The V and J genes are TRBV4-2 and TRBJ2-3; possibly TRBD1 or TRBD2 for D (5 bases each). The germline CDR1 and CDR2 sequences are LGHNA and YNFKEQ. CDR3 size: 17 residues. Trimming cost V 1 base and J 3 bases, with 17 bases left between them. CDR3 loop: CASSQGLGVGETDTQYF. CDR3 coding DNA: TGTGCCAGCAGCCAAGGATTGGGGGTAGGGGAAACAGATACGCAGTATTTT.

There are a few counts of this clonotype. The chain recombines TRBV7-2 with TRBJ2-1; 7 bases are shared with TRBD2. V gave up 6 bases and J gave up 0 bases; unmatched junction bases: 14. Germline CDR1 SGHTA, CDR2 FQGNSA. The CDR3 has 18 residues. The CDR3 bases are TGTGCCAGCAGGTCCCCCGGGGGGTTGGATTACTCCTACAATGAGCAGTTCTTC. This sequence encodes CASRSPGGLDYSYNEQFF.

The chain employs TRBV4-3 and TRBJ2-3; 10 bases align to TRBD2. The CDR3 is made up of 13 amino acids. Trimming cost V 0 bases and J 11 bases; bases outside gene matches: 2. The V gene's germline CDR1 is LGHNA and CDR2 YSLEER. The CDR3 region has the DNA TGCGCCAGCAGCCAAGACATAGCGGGGGGGCAGTATTTT. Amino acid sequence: CASSQDIAGGQYF.

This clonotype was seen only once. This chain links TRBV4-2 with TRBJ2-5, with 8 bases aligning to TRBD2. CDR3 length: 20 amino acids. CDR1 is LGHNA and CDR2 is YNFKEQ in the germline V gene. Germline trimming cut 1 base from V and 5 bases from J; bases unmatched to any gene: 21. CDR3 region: CASSQGALAGGDDPPETQYF. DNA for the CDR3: TGTGCCAGCAGCCAAGGGGCACTGGCGGGGGGTGACGACCCACCCGAGACCCAGTACTTC.

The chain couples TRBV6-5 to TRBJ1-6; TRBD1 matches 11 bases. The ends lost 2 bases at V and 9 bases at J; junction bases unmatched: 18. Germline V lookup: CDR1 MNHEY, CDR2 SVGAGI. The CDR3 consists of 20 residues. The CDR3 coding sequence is TGTGCCAGCAGTTACCTCGCCCCCGGACAGGGGGCCCATCGCACTTCACCCCTCCACTTT. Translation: CASSYLAPGQGAHRTSPLHF.

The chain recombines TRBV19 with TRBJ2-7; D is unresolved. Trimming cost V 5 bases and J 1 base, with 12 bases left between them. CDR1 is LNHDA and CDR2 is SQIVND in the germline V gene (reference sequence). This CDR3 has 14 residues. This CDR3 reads CASSSDASSYEQYF. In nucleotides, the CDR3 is TGTGCCAGTAGTTCCGACGCTTCTTCCTACGAGCAGTACTTC.

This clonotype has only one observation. The CDR3 DNA reads as TGTGCCAGCAGCCAAGGTGGAGTCTCCTACAATGAGCAGTTCTTC. It encodes CASSQGGVSYNEQFF. The genes are TRBV3-1 and TRBJ2-1; no clear D gene. Per germline, CDR1 LGHDT and CDR2 YNNKEL (reference sequence). The ends were cut back, 1 base at V and 0 bases at J, with 7 bases in the middle. This CDR3 is 15 amino acids long.

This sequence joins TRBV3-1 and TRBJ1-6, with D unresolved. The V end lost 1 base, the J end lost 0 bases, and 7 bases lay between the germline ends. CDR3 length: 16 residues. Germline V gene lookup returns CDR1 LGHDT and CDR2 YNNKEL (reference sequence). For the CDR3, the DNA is TGTGCCAGCAGCCAAGTGGAGAGCTCCTATAATTCACCCCTCCACTTT. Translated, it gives CASSQVESSYNSPLHF.

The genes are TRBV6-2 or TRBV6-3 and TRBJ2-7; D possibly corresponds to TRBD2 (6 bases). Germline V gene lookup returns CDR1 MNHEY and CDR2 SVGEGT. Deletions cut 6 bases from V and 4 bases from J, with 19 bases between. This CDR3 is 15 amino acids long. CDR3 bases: TGTGCCAGCAGCCATCATAGGGCTAGCGAATACGAGCAGTACTTC. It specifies CASSHHRASEYEQYF.

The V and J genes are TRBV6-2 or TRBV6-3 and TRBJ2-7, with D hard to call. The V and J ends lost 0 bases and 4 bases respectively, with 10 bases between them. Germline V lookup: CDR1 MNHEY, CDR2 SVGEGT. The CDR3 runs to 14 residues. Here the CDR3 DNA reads TGTGCCAGCAGTTACTCCAAGCTCGTGTACGAGCAGTACTTC. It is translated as CASSYSKLVYEQYF.

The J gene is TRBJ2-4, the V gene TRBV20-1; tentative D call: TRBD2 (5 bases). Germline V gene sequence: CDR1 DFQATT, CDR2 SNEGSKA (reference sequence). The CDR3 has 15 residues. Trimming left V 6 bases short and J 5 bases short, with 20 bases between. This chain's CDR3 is CSAGRRTSPQNIQYF. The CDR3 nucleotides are TGCAGTGCAGGGAGACGGACCTCTCCCCAAAACATTCAGTACTTC.